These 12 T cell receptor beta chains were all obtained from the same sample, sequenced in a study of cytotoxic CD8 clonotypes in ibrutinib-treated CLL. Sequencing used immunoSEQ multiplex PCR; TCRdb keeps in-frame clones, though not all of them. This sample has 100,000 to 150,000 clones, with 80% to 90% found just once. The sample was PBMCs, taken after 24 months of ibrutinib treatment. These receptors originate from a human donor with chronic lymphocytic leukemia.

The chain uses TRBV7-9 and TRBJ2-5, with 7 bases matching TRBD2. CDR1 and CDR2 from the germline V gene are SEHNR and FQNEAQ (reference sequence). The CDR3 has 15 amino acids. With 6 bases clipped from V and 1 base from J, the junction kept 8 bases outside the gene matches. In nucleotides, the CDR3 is TGTGCCAGCAGGCTTCACGGGGGGACCCAAGAGACCCAGTACTTC. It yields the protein CASRLHGGTQETQYF.

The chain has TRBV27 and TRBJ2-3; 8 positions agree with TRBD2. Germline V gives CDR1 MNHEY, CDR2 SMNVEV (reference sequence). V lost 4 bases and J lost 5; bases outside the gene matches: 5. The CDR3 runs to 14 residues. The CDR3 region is CASSWREEGDTQYF. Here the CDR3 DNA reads TGTGCCAGCAGTTGGCGGGAGGAAGGAGATACGCAGTATTTT.

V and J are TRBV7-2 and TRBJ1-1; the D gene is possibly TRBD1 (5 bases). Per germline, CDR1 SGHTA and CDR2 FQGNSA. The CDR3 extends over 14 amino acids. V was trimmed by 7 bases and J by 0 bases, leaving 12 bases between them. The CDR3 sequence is CASNPTAMNTEAFF. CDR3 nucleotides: TGTGCCAGCAACCCGACAGCTATGAACACTGAAGCTTTCTTT.

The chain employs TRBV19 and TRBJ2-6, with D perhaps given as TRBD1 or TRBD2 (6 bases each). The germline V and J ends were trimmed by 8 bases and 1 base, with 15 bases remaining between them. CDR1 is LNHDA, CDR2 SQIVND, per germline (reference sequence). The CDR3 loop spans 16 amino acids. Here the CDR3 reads CASVGGPRSGANVLTF. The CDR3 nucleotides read TGTGCCAGTGTGGGGGGCCCCCGATCTGGGGCCAACGTCCTGACTTTC.

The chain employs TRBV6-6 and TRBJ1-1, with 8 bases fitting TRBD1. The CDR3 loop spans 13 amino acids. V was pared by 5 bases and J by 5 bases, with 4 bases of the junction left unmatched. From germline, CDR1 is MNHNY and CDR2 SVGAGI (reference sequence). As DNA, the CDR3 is TGTGCCAGCAGTACTACAGGGGGGACTGAAGCTTTCTTT. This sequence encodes CASSTTGGTEAFF.

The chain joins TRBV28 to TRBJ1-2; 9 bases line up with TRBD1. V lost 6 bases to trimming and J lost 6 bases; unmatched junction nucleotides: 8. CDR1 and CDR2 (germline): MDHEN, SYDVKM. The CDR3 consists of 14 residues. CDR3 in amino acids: CASSLTGGGNGYTF. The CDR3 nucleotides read TGTGCCAGCAGCCTGACAGGGGGAGGAAATGGCTACACCTTC.

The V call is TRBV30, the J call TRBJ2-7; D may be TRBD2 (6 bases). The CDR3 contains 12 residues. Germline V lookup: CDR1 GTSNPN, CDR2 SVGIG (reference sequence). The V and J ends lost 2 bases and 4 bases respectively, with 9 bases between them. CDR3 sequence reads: CAWSSGRYEQYF. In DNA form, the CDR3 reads TGTGCCTGGAGTAGCGGGCGTTACGAGCAGTACTTC.

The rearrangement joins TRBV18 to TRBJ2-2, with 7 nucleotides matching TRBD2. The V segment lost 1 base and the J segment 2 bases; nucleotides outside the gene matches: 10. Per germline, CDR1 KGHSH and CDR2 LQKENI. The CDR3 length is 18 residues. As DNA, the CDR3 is TGTGCCAGCTCACCACTCCCCGGCGGGAGAGCCAACACCGGGGAGCTGTTTTTT. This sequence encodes CASSPLPGGRANTGELFF. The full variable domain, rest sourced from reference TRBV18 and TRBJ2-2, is NAGVMQNPRHLVRRRGQEARLRCSPMKGHSHVYWYRQLPEEGLKFMVYLQKENIIDESGMPKERFSAEFPKEGPSILRIQQVVRGDSAAYFCASSPLPGGRANTGELFFGEGSRLTVL.

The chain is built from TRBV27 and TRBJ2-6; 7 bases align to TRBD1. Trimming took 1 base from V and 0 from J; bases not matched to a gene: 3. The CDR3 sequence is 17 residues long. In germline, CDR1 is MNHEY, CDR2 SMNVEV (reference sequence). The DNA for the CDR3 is TGTGCCAGCAGTTTATTGGGACAGATCTCTGGGGCCAACGTCCTGACTTTC. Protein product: CASSLLGQISGANVLTF.

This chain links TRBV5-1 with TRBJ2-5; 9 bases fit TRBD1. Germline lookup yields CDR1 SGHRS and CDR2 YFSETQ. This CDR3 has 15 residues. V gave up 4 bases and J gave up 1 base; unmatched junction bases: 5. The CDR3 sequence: CASSHPTGGQETQYF. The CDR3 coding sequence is TGCGCCAGCAGCCATCCGACAGGGGGCCAAGAGACCCAGTACTTC.

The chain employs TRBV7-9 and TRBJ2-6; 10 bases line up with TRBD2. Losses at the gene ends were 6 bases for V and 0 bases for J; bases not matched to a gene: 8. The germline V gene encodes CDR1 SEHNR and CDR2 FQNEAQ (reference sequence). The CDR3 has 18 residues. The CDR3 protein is CASSFISSGSSGANVLTF. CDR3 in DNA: TGTGCCAGCAGTTTTATTTCTAGCGGGAGCTCTGGGGCCAACGTCCTGACTTTC.

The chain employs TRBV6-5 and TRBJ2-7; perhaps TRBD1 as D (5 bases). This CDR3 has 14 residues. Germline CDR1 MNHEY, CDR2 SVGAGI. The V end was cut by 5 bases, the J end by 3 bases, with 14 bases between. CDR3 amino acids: CASSQQAQGYEQYF. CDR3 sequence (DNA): TGTGCCAGCAGTCAACAGGCTCAAGGCTACGAGCAGTACTTC.